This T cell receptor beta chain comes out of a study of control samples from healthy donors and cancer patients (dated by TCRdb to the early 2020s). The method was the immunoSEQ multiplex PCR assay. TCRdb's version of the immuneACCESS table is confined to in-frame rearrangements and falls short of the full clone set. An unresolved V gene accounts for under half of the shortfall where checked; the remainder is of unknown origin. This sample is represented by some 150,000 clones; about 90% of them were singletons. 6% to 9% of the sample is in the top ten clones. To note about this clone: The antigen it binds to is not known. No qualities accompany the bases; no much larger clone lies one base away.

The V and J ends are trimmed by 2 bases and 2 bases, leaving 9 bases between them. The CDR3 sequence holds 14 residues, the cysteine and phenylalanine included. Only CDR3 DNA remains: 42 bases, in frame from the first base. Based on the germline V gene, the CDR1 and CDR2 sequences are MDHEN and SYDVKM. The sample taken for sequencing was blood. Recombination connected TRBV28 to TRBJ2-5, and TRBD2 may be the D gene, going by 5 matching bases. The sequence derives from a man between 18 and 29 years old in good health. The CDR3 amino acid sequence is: CASSLGLAQETQYF. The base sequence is TGTGCCAGCAGTTTAGGGCTAGCACAAGAGACCCAGTACTTC.